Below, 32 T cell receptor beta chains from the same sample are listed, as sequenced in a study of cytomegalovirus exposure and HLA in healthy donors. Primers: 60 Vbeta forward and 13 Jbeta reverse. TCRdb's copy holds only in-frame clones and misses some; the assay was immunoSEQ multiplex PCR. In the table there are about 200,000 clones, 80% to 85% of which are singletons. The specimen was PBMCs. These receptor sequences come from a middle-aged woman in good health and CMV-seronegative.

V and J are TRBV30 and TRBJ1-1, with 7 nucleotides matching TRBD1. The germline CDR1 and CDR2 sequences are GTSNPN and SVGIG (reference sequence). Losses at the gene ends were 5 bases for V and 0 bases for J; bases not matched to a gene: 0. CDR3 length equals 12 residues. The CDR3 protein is CAWDRVNTEAFF. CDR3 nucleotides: TGTGCCTGGGACAGGGTGAACACTGAAGCTTTCTTT. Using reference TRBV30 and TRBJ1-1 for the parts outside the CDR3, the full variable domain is SQTIHQWPATLVQPVGSPLSLECTVEGTSNPNLYWYRQAAGRGLQLLFYSVGIGQISSEVPQNLSASRPQDRQFILSSKKLLLSDSGFYLCAWDRVNTEAFFGQGTRLTVV.

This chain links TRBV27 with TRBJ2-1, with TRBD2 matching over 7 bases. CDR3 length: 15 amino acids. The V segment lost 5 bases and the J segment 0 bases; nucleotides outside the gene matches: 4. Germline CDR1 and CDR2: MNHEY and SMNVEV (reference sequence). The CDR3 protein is CASSTSVSSYNEQFF. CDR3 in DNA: TGTGCCAGCAGTACTAGCGTTAGCTCCTACAATGAGCAGTTCTTC.

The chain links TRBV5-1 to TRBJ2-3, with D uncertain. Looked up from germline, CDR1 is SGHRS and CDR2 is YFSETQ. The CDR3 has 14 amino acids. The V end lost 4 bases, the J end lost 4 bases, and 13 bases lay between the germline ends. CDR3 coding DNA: TGCGCCAGCAGCACCGAGATTGAGGCAGATACGCAGTATTTT. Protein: CASSTEIEADTQYF.

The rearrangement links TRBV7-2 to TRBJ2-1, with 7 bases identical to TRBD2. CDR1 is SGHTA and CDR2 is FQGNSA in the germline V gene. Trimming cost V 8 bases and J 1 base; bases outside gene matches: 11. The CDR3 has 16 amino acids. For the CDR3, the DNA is TGTGCCAGCCGATATACCAGCGGGACGTCCTACAATGAGCAGTTCTTC. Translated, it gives CASRYTSGTSYNEQFF.

CDR3 sequence reads: CASSVRGDFTEAFF. The CDR3 nucleotides read TGTGCCAGTAGTGTCAGGGGTGATTTCACTGAAGCTTTCTTT. The genes are TRBV19 and TRBJ1-1, with D possibly TRBD1 on 6 matching bases. Per germline, CDR1 LNHDA and CDR2 SQIVND (reference sequence). This CDR3 region has 14 residues. Trimming took 5 bases from V and 4 from J, leaving 14 bases between them. The whole variable domain, filled in from reference TRBV19 and TRBJ1-1, reads DGGITQSPKYLFRKEGQNVTLSCEQNLNHDAMYWYRQDPGQGLRLIYYSQIVNDFQKGDIAEGYSVSREKKESFPLTVTSAQKNPTAFYLCASSVRGDFTEAFFGQGTRLTVV.

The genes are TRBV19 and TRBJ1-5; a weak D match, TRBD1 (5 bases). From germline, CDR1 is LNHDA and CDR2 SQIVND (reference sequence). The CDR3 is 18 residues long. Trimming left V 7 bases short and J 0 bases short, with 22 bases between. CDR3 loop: CASKIATAITYSNQPQHF. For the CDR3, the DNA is TGTGCCAGTAAGATCGCGACAGCAATTACTTATAGCAATCAGCCCCAGCATTTT.

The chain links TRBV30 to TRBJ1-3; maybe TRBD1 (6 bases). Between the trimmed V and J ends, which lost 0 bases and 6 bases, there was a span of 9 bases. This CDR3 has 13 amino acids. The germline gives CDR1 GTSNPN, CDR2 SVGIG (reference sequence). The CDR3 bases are TGTGCCTGGAGTGTACAGGGCGCAAACACCATATATTTT. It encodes CAWSVQGANTIYF.

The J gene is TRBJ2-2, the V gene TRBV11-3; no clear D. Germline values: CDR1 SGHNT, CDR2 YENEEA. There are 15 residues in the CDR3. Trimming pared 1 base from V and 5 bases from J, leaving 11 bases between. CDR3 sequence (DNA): TGTGCCAGCAGCTTAGGGCAGTCGTGGACCGGGGAGCTGTTTTTT. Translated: CASSLGQSWTGELFF.

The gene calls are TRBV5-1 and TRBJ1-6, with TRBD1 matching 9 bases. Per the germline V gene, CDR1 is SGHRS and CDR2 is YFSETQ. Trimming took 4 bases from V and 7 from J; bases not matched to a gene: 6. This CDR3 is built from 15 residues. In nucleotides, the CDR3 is TGCGCCAGCAGCGCGGAGACAGGGGGAAATTCACCCCTCCACTTT. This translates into CASSAETGGNSPLHF.

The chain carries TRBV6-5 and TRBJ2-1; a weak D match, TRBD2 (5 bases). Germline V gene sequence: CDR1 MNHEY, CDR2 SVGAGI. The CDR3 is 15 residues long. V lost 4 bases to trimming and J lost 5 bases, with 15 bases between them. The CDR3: CASSSGGLSNNEQFF. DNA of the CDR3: TGTGCCAGCAGTTCTGGAGGACTGTCAAACAATGAGCAGTTCTTC.

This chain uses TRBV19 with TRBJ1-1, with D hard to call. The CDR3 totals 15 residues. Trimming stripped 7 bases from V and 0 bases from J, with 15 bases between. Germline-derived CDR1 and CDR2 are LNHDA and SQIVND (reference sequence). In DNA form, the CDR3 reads TGTGCCAGTACGAGGGAAGCCCAAATGAACACTGAAGCTTTCTTT. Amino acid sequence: CASTREAQMNTEAFF.

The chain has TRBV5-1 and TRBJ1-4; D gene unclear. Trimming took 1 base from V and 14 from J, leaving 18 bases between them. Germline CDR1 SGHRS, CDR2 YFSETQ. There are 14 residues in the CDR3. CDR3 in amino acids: CASSLFPTPGLLFF. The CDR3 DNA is TGCGCCAGCAGCTTGTTCCCCACCCCCGGGTTGCTGTTTTTT.

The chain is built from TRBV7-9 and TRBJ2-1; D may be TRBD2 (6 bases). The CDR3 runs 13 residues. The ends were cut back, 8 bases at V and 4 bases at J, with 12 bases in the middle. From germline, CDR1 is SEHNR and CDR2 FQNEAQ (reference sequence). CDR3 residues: CASERRGYNEQFF. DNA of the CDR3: TGTGCCAGCGAAAGGCGGGGTTACAATGAGCAGTTCTTC.

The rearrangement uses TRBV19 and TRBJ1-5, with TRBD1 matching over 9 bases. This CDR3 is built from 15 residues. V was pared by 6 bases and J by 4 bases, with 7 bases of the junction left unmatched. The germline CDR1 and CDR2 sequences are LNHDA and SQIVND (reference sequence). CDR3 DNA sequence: TGTGCCAGTAGCCCGACAGGGGGACGTAATCAGCCCCAGCATTTT. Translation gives CASSPTGGRNQPQHF.

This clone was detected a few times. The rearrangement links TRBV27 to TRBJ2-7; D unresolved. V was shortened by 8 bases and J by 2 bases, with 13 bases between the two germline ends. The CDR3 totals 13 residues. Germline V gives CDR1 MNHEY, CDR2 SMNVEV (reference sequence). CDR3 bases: TGTGCCAGCGCCGGAGACTCAACCTACGAGCAGTACTTC. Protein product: CASAGDSTYEQYF.

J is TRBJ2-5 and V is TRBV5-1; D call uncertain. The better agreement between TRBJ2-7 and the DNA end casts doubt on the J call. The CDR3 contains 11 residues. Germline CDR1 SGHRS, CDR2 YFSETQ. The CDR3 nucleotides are TGCGCCAGCAGCCAAGACTACGAGCAGTACTTC. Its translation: CASSQDYEQYF.

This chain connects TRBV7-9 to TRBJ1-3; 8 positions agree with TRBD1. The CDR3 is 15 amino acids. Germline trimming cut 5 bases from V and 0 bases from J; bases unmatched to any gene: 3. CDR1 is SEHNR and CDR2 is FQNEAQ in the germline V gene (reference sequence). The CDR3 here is CASSPTGGSGNTIYF. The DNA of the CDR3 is TGTGCCAGCAGCCCTACAGGGGGCTCTGGAAACACCATATATTTT.

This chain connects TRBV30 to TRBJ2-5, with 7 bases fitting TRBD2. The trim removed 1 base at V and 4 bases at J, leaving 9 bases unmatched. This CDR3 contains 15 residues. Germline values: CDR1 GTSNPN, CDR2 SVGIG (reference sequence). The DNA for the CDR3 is TGTGCCTGGAGTGCCCGACTAGCCTACGGAGAGACCCAGTACTTC. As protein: CAWSARLAYGETQYF. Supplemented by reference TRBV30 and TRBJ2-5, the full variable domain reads SQTIHQWPATLVQPVGSPLSLECTVEGTSNPNLYWYRQAAGRGLQLLFYSVGIGQISSEVPQNLSASRPQDRQFILSSKKLLLSDSGFYLCAWSARLAYGETQYFGPGTRLLVL.

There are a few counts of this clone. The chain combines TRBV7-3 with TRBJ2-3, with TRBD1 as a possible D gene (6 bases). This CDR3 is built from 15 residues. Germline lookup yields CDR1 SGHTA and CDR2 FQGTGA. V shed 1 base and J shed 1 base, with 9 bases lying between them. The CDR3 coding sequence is TGTGCCAGCAGCTTAAACAGGGAAGGCACAGATACGCAGTATTTT. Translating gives CASSLNREGTDTQYF. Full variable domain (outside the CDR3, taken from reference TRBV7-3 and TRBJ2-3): GAGVSQTPSNKVTEKGKYVELRCDPISGHTALYWYRQSLGQGPEFLIYFQGTGAADDSGLPNDRFFAVRPEGSVSTLKIQRTERGDSAVYLCASSLNREGTDTQYFGPGTRLTVL.

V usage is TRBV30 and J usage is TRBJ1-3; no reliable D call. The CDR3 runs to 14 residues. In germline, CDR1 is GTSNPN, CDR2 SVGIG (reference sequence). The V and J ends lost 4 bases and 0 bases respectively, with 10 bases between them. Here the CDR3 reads CAWIRGSSGNTIYF. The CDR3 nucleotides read TGTGCCTGGATCAGAGGGAGCTCTGGAAACACCATATATTTT.

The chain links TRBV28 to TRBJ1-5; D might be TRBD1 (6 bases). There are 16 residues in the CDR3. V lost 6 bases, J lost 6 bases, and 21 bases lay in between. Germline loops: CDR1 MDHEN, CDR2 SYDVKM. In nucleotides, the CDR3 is TGTGCCAGCAGCCGTCCGGGGGGGGGCGAAGGTCAGCCCCAGCATTTT. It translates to CASSRPGGGEGQPQHF.

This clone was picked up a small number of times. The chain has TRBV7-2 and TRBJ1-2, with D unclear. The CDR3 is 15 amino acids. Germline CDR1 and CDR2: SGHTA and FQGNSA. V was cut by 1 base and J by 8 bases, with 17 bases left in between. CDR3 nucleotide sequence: TGTGCCAGCAGCTTAGGGCGGTCTCCGACTGGAGGCTACACCTTC. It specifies CASSLGRSPTGGYTF.

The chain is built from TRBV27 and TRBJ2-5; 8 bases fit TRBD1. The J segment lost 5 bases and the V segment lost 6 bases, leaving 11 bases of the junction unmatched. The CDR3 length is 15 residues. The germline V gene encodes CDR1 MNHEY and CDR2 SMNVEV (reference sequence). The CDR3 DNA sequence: TGTGCCAGCAGGAAGAGCTGGACAGGGTGGGAGACCCAGTACTTC. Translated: CASRKSWTGWETQYF.

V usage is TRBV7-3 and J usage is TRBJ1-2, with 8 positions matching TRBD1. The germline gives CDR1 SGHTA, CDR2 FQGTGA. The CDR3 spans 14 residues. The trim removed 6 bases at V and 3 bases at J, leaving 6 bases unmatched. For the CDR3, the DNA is TGTGCCAGCAGTTCCGGGACAGGTTACTATGGCTACACCTTC. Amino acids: CASSSGTGYYGYTF. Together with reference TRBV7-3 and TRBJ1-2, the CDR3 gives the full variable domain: GAGVSQTPSNKVTEKGKYVELRCDPISGHTALYWYRQSLGQGPEFLIYFQGTGAADDSGLPNDRFFAVRPEGSVSTLKIQRTERGDSAVYLCASSSGTGYYGYTFGSGTRLTVV.

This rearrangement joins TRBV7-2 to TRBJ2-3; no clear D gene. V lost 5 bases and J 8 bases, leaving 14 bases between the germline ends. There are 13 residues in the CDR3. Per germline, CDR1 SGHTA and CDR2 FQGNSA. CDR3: CASSPAPVGTQYF. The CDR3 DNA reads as TGTGCCAGCAGCCCCGCTCCGGTCGGTACGCAGTATTTT.

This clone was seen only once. The DNA of the CDR3 is TGTGCCAGCGGGACCCTAGCGGGGGGGGCGGGGGAGCAGTTCTTC. Translation: CASGTLAGGAGEQFF. The rearrangement joins TRBV27 to TRBJ2-1, with TRBD2 identical over 12 bases. V lost 8 bases to trimming and J lost 10 bases; unmatched junction nucleotides: 12. This CDR3 is 15 amino acids long. The germline gives CDR1 MNHEY, CDR2 SMNVEV (reference sequence).

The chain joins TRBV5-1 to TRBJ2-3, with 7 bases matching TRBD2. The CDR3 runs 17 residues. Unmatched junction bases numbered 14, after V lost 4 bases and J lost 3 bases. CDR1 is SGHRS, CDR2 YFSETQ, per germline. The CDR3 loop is CASSLEKSGIWTDTQYF. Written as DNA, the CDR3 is TGCGCCAGCAGCCTAGAAAAAAGCGGGATATGGACAGATACGCAGTATTTT.

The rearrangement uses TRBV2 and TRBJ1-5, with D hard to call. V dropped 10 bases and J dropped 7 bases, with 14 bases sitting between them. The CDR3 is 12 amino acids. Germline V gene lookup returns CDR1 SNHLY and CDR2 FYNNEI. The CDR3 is CATSGELQPQHF. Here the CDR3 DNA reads TGTGCCACTTCGGGTGAACTCCAGCCCCAGCATTTT.

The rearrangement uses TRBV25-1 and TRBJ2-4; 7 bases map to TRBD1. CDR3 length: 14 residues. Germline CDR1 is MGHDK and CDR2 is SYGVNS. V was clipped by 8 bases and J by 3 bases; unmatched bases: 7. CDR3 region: CASGQGVGKNIQYF. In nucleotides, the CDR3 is TGTGCCAGCGGGCAGGGGGTAGGCAAAAACATTCAGTACTTC.

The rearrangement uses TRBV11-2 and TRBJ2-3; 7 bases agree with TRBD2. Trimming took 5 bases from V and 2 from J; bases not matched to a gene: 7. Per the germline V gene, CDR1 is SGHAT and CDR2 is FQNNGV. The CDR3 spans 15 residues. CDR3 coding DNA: TGTGCCAGCAGCGAACCGGGACTACCCACAGATACGCAGTATTTT. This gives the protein CASSEPGLPTDTQYF.

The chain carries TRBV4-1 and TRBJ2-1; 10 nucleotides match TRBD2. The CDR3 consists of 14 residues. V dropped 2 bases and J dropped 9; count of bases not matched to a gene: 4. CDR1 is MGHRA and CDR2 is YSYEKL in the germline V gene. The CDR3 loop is CASSQKLAGVEQFF. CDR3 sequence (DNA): TGCGCCAGCAGCCAAAAGCTAGCGGGGGTTGAGCAGTTCTTC.

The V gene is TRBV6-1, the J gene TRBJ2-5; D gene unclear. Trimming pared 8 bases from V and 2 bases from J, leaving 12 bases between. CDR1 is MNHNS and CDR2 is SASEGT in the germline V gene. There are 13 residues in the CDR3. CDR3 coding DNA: TGTGCCAGCGCCTTTCGGCGGCAAGAGACCCAGTACTTC. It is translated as CASAFRRQETQYF.